Below are 19 T cell receptor beta chains sequenced from a single sample in a study of CD8+ T cells in alopecia areata. Extracted from the samples, RNA was reverse transcribed into cDNA to serve as the sequencing template. Sequencing used immunoSEQ multiplex PCR; TCRdb keeps in-frame clones, though not all of them. The profile shows about 150,000 clones, roughly 50% of them singletons. Sequenced: CD4+ T cells sorted from blood. These receptors came from a human donor with alopecia areata.

V and J are TRBV7-9 and TRBJ2-7; either TRBD1 or TRBD2 may fit D (5 bases each). The CDR3 is made up of 14 amino acids. Germline V gene data show CDR1 as SEHNR and CDR2 as FQNEAQ (reference sequence). Deletions cut 5 bases from V and 6 bases from J, with 17 bases between. The CDR3: CASSPQSGTPEQYF. In DNA form, the CDR3 reads TGTGCCAGCAGCCCACAATCCGGGACCCCCGAGCAGTACTTC.

V gene TRBV13 combines with J gene TRBJ2-7; D call uncertain. The CDR3 covers 13 residues. Trimming stripped 0 bases from V and 5 bases from J, with 8 bases between. Germline V lookup: CDR1 PRHDT, CDR2 FYEKMQ (reference sequence). CDR3 region: CASSLGRWDEQYF. The DNA of the CDR3 is TGTGCCAGCAGCTTAGGCCGGTGGGACGAGCAGTACTTC. The whole variable domain, filled in from reference TRBV13 and TRBJ2-7, reads AAGVIQSPRHLIKEKRETATLKCYPIPRHDTVYWYQQGPGQDPQFLISFYEKMQSDKGSIPDRFSAQQFSDYHSELNMSSLELGDSALYFCASSLGRWDEQYFGPGTRLTVT.

V is TRBV7-9 and J is TRBJ2-7; the D is unclear. The CDR3 has 14 residues. From germline, CDR1 is SEHNR and CDR2 FQNEAQ (reference sequence). V shed 3 bases and J shed 2 bases, with 11 bases lying between them. CDR3 DNA sequence: TGTGCCAGCAGCTTTGGACCCTCTCCCTACGAGCAGTACTTC. Protein: CASSFGPSPYEQYF.

This clone has a handful of counts. The rearrangement joins TRBV18 to TRBJ2-1, with a tentative D call TRBD2 (5 bases). The CDR3 length is 13 residues. Trimming shortened V by 5 bases and J by 7 bases, and 12 bases separated the two germline ends. The germline gives CDR1 KGHSH, CDR2 LQKENI. The CDR3 loop reads CASSTLSENEQFF. For the CDR3, the DNA is TGTGCCAGCTCAACCCTTAGCGAGAATGAGCAGTTCTTC.

The rearrangement uses TRBV7-2 and TRBJ2-3; D is undetermined. Germline V lookup: CDR1 SGHTA, CDR2 FQGNSA. This CDR3 spans 12 amino acids. V was shortened by 4 bases and J by 7 bases, with 9 bases between the two germline ends. In DNA form, the CDR3 reads TGTGCCAGCAGCTCCTCGTTGAATACGCAGTATTTT. This encodes CASSSSLNTQYF.

This sequence joins TRBV2 and TRBJ2-3, with D maybe TRBD2 (5 bases). This CDR3 has 13 residues. CDR1 and CDR2 (germline): SNHLY, FYNNEI. Trimming took off 8 bases at V and 5 bases at J, with 14 bases between the two ends. CDR3 in amino acids: CASSGLAIDTQYF. DNA of the CDR3: TGTGCCAGCTCCGGTCTAGCAATAGATACGCAGTATTTT.

The chain couples TRBV29-1 to TRBJ1-1; weak D call: TRBD1 (5 bases). Germline V gene lookup returns CDR1 SQVTM and CDR2 ANQGSEA. This CDR3 has 14 residues. With 8 bases removed from V and 0 bases from J, the gap between germline ends came to 16 bases. The CDR3 protein is CSSRRTLMNTEAFF. The CDR3, as DNA: TGCAGCTCCCGCCGGACACTCATGAACACTGAAGCTTTCTTT.

There are a few counts of this clone. The gene calls are TRBV6-6 and TRBJ2-1; no clear D gene. CDR3 length: 13 residues. Trimming pared 0 bases from V and 6 bases from J, leaving 6 bases between. Germline assignment: CDR1 MNHNY and CDR2 SVGAGI (reference sequence). CDR3 protein: CASSYSGINEQFF. CDR3 bases: TGTGCCAGCAGTTACTCAGGGATCAATGAGCAGTTCTTC.

The chain joins TRBV2 to TRBJ2-3; the D is unclear. The CDR3 consists of 15 residues. Germline V CDR1 and CDR2: SNHLY, FYNNEI. V lost 5 bases, J lost 0 bases, and 12 bases lay in between. The DNA for the CDR3 is TGTGCCAGCAGTACAGCAGGTCCTAGCACAGATACGCAGTATTTT. Residues: CASSTAGPSTDTQYF.

The genes are TRBV29-1 and TRBJ2-7; TRBD2 aligns across 9 bases. Germline loops: CDR1 SQVTM, CDR2 ANQGSEA. Trimming took 3 bases from V and 4 from J; bases not matched to a gene: 7. The CDR3 is 14 residues long. DNA for the CDR3: TGCAGCGTTGAGGGGCGGGGGGGGCAATACGAGCAGTACTTC. Translated, it gives CSVEGRGGQYEQYF.

This clone has a handful of counts. V usage is TRBV7-6 and J usage is TRBJ2-4, with D tentatively TRBD1 or TRBD2 (5 bases each). CDR1 and CDR2 from the germline V gene are SGHVS and FNYEAQ. The CDR3 runs 13 residues. The ends were cut back, 1 base at V and 6 bases at J, with 7 bases in the middle. CDR3 loop: CASSLGGRNIQYF. DNA of the CDR3: TGTGCCAGCAGCTTAGGGGGGAGAAACATTCAGTACTTC.

This chain uses TRBV7-3 with TRBJ2-1; TRBD2 matches at 11 bases. CDR1 is SGHTA and CDR2 is FQGTGA in the germline V gene. The CDR3 consists of 22 residues. The J segment lost 6 bases and the V segment lost 2 bases, leaving 24 bases of the junction unmatched. Here the CDR3 DNA reads TGTGCCAGCAGCTTATGGGGACTAGCGGCCCTTACCGGTACGTTTCAGGTCAATGAGCAGTTCTTC. Amino acid sequence: CASSLWGLAALTGTFQVNEQFF.

This clone was seen a handful of times. This sequence joins TRBV5-4 and TRBJ2-6, with D perhaps assigned TRBD1 or TRBD2 (5 bases each). Germline values: CDR1 SGHNT, CDR2 YYREEE (reference sequence). Trimming removed 4 bases from V and 0 bases from J, with 17 bases in between. There are 18 residues in the CDR3. The CDR3 DNA sequence: TGTGCCAGCAGCACGGGACCAATATCAATCTCTGGGGCCAACGTCCTGACTTTC. Its translation: CASSTGPISISGANVLTF.

V gene TRBV5-1 combines with J gene TRBJ1-4; D unresolved. Trimming took 4 bases from V and 7 from J, leaving 17 bases between them. Germline values: CDR1 SGHRS, CDR2 YFSETQ. CDR3 size: 15 residues. The CDR3 sequence is CASSPGSPSREKLFF. Written as DNA, the CDR3 is TGCGCCAGCAGCCCCGGATCGCCCTCGCGTGAAAAACTGTTTTTT.

This clone was detected only a few times. This chain uses TRBV18 with TRBJ2-7; D is possibly TRBD1 (5 bases). V lost 1 base and J 3 bases, leaving 16 bases between the germline ends. The CDR3 sequence is 16 residues long. Germline V gene data show CDR1 as KGHSH and CDR2 as LQKENI. The CDR3 is CASSPRSWTPNYEQYF. CDR3 nucleotides: TGTGCCAGCTCACCACGGTCGTGGACACCGAACTACGAGCAGTACTTC.

The rearrangement links TRBV27 to TRBJ2-3; D possibly corresponds to TRBD1 (5 bases). The CDR3 length is 18 residues. Trimming removed 0 bases from V and 9 bases from J, with 25 bases in between. CDR1 is MNHEY and CDR2 is SMNVEV in the germline V gene (reference sequence). CDR3 in amino acids: CASSLSNDDRPSKGTQYF. DNA of the CDR3: TGTGCCAGCAGTTTATCAAATGACGACAGACCTAGTAAGGGAACGCAGTATTTT.

J is TRBJ1-1 and V is TRBV30; the D gene is possibly TRBD1 (5 bases). The CDR3 extends over 13 amino acids. V gave up 1 base and J gave up 5 bases, with 11 bases separating them. CDR1 is GTSNPN, CDR2 SVGIG, per germline (reference sequence). The CDR3 DNA is TGTGCCTGGAGTGGGGGCCTAGGGACTGAAGCTTTCTTT. Its protein is CAWSGGLGTEAFF.

The chain combines TRBV5-4 with TRBJ1-1; D gene unclear. The length of the CDR3 is 16 residues. In germline, CDR1 is SGHNT, CDR2 YYREEE (reference sequence). Trimming took off 0 bases at V and 4 bases at J, with 16 bases between the two ends. The CDR3 loop reads CASSLVWARPGTEAFF. CDR3 in DNA: TGTGCCAGCAGCTTGGTGTGGGCGCGGCCAGGCACTGAAGCTTTCTTT.

J is TRBJ1-5 and V is TRBV20-1; TRBD1 might be the D (5 bases). The CDR3 is made up of 10 amino acids. CDR1 is DFQATT and CDR2 is SNEGSKA in the germline V gene (reference sequence). The V and J ends lost 7 bases and 6 bases respectively, with 7 bases between them. The CDR3 loop reads CSGGGQPQHF. CDR3 nucleotides: TGCAGTGGCGGGGGTCAGCCCCAGCATTTT.